Sequencing of this TCR beta chain was carried out in a study of blood T cells in healthy people across ages. The V and J ends lost 4 bases and 10 bases respectively, with 11 bases between them. This CDR3 is 12 amino acids long. Germline CDR1 SGHTA, CDR2 FQGNSA. Notes on this clonotype: What it binds is unknown.

General study points: In older individuals, TCR beta diversity per million T cells was lower, falling roughly linearly with age. Calculation of diversity from one million T cells yielded estimates considered to be underestimates.

A J-beta primer mix and a sample-barcoded 5' primer were used in a second PCR of roughly 7 to 12 cycles. TCRdb redid the calling of the 5' RACE reads with MiXCR, one entry per CDR3 protein. The data show approximately 800,000 distinct CDR3 sequences, roughly 50% seen once. The V call is TRBV7-2, the J call TRBJ2-1; D ambiguous. The receptor was derived from a man aged 25-45 years in good health. Sequences were obtained from blood. The CDR3 DNA is TGTGCCAGCAGCTCCTACCTGGGGGAGCAGTTCTTC. Translated: CASSSYLGEQFF.